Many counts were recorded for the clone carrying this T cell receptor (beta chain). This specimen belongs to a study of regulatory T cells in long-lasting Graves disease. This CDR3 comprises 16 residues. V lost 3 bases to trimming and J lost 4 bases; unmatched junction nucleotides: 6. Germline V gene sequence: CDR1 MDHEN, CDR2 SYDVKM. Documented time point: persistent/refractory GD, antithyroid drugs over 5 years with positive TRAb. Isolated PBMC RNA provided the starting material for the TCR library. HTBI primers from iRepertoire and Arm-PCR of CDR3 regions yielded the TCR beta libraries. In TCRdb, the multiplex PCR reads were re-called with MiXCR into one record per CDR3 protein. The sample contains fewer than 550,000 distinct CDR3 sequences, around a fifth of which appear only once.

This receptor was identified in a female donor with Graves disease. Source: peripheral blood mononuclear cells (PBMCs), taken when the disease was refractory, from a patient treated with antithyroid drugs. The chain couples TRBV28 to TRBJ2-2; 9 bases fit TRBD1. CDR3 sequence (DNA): TGTGCCAGCAGTTTGGTTAAGGGACAGGGCACCGGGGAGCTGTTTTTT. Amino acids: CASSLVKGQGTGELFF.